What follows are 14 T cell receptor beta chains derived from one specimen sequenced in a study of shared clonotypes between healthy human individuals. This table comes from immunoSEQ multiplex PCR, and its TCRdb copy is limited to in-frame clones, with some not included. Among over a million clones listed, 98% were seen once. Sequencing was performed on naive CD4+ T cells sorted from blood. Regarding subset: CD45RA+ positively selected. The source of these receptors is a man aged 30 to 45 in good health.

J is TRBJ1-2 and V is TRBV5-4; maybe TRBD1 (5 bases). CDR1 is SGHNT and CDR2 is YYREEE in the germline V gene (reference sequence). The V and J ends lost 2 bases and 5 bases respectively, with 10 bases between them. The CDR3 length is 13 residues. The CDR3: CASSFDSAYGYTF. CDR3 DNA sequence: TGTGCCAGCAGCTTTGACAGCGCATATGGCTACACCTTC. The complete variable domain, with remaining parts taken from reference TRBV5-4 and TRBJ1-2, reads ETGVTQSPTHLIKTRGQQVTLRCSSQSGHNTVSWYQQALGQGPQFIFQYYREEENGRGNFPPRFSGLQFPNYSSELNVNALELDDSALYLCASSFDSAYGYTFGSGTRLTVV.

This chain joins TRBV28 and TRBJ1-2; perhaps TRBD1 as D (5 bases). The V gene lost 3 bases and the J gene lost 7 bases, with 9 bases spanning the gap. CDR1 is MDHEN and CDR2 is SYDVKM in the germline V gene. The CDR3 covers 12 residues. CDR3 DNA: TGTGCCAGCAGTTTGATCAGGGTTGGCTACACCTTC. Its protein is CASSLIRVGYTF.

The V call is TRBV5-1, the J call TRBJ2-5, with D uncertain. V dropped 4 bases and J dropped 1 base, with 17 bases sitting between them. Per the germline V gene, CDR1 is SGHRS and CDR2 is YFSETQ. The CDR3 is 16 residues long. The DNA for the CDR3 is TGCGCCAGCAGCCCTATGCTGGCGGATAGCCAAGAGACCCAGTACTTC. This sequence encodes CASSPMLADSQETQYF.

V and J are TRBV18 and TRBJ1-5; D is unresolved. Trimming took off 1 base at V and 6 bases at J, with 13 bases between the two ends. The CDR3 loop spans 15 amino acids. Per the germline V gene, CDR1 is KGHSH and CDR2 is LQKENI. The CDR3 spells CASSPRREISQPQHF. The CDR3 coding sequence is TGTGCCAGCTCACCACGAAGGGAAATCAGTCAGCCCCAGCATTTT.

The chain joins TRBV5-6 to TRBJ2-1; either TRBD1 or TRBD2 may fit D (5 bases each). The ends were cut back, 4 bases at V and 7 bases at J, with 9 bases in the middle. The CDR3 loop spans 12 amino acids. Germline assignment: CDR1 SGHDT and CDR2 YYEEEE. For the CDR3, the DNA is TGTGCCAGCAGCGGCTGGGGGAATGAGCAGTTCTTC. This sequence encodes CASSGWGNEQFF.

The J gene is TRBJ1-5, the V gene TRBV7-2; D is undetermined. Per the germline V gene, CDR1 is SGHTA and CDR2 is FQGNSA. Trimming took 5 bases from V and 0 from J, leaving 17 bases between them. This CDR3 has 17 residues. The CDR3 is CASSPKTPADSNQPQHF. CDR3 DNA sequence: TGTGCCAGCAGCCCTAAGACCCCGGCGGATAGCAATCAGCCCCAGCATTTT.

The V gene is TRBV7-3, the J gene TRBJ2-3, with D uncertain. Trimming took off 2 bases at V and 0 bases at J, with 12 bases between the two ends. This CDR3 has 16 residues. The germline V gene has CDR1 SGHTA and CDR2 FQGTGA. The CDR3 loop is CASSLLGLLSTDTQYF. For the CDR3, the DNA is TGTGCCAGCAGCTTACTAGGGCTACTTAGCACAGATACGCAGTATTTT.

The chain combines TRBV28 with TRBJ2-3; D is uncertain. Trimming took 5 bases from V and 6 from J, leaving 15 bases between them. CDR3 length equals 14 residues. Looked up from germline, CDR1 is MDHEN and CDR2 is SYDVKM. The chain's CDR3 is CASSPPALMDTQYF. CDR3 nucleotides: TGTGCCAGCAGTCCCCCCGCTCTCATGGATACGCAGTATTTT.

This clone was seen once. The chain joins TRBV27 to TRBJ1-1; a weak D match, TRBD1 (5 bases). V was trimmed by 7 bases and J by 7 bases, leaving 10 bases between them. CDR1 is MNHEY, CDR2 SMNVEV, per germline (reference sequence). The CDR3 length is 11 residues. The CDR3 DNA sequence: TGTGCCAGCACCCGGGGACTTGAAGCTTTCTTT. Protein product: CASTRGLEAFF.

The CDR3 reads CAWSALFGYGYTF. The CDR3 bases are TGTGCCTGGAGTGCTCTTTTTGGTTATGGCTACACCTTC. The genes are TRBV30 and TRBJ1-2; D unclear. Deletions cut 1 base from V and 5 bases from J, with 11 bases between. The CDR3 is 13 amino acids. The V gene's germline CDR1 is GTSNPN and CDR2 SVGIG (reference sequence).

This rearrangement joins TRBV15 to TRBJ2-5, with 8 positions matching TRBD1. Germline CDR1 LNHNV, CDR2 YYDKDF (reference sequence). This CDR3 region has 16 residues. The ends lost 0 bases at V and 5 bases at J; junction bases unmatched: 8. CDR3 amino acids: CATSRDIRGPRETQYF. The CDR3 DNA reads as TGTGCCACCAGCAGAGATATCAGGGGGCCCAGGGAGACCCAGTACTTC. The full variable domain, in which reference TRBV15 and TRBJ2-5 provide the parts outside the CDR3, is DAMVIQNPRYQVTQFGKPVTLSCSQTLNHNVMYWYQQKSSQAPKLLFHYYDKDFNNEADTPDNFQSRRPNTSFCFLDIRSPGLGDTAMYLCATSRDIRGPRETQYFGPGTRLLVL.

The V call is TRBV18, the J call TRBJ2-1, with a weak D call TRBD1 (5 bases). V was cut by 3 bases and J by 5 bases, with 14 bases left in between. Germline CDR1 and CDR2: KGHSH and LQKENI. The CDR3 loop spans 15 amino acids. The CDR3 region is CASSPTTDSNNEQFF. DNA for the CDR3: TGTGCCAGCTCACCGACCACAGACAGCAACAATGAGCAGTTCTTC. Combining the CDR3 with reference TRBV18 and TRBJ2-1 gives the whole variable domain NAGVMQNPRHLVRRRGQEARLRCSPMKGHSHVYWYRQLPEEGLKFMVYLQKENIIDESGMPKERFSAEFPKEGPSILRIQQVVRGDSAAYFCASSPTTDSNNEQFFGPGTRLTVL.

The gene calls are TRBV7-2 and TRBJ2-3; 7 nucleotides match TRBD1. The CDR3 sequence is 15 residues long. The ends lost 1 base at V and 1 base at J; junction bases unmatched: 2. Germline loops: CDR1 SGHTA, CDR2 FQGNSA. CDR3 loop: CASSLVGQGTDTQYF. The CDR3, as DNA: TGTGCCAGCAGCTTAGTAGGACAGGGCACAGATACGCAGTATTTT.

The CDR3 coding sequence is TGTGCCAGCAGCTTGGAAGACAGCCCATACAATGAGCAGTTCTTC. Amino acids: CASSLEDSPYNEQFF. The chain employs TRBV5-8 and TRBJ2-1; weak D call: TRBD1 (5 bases). The CDR3 covers 15 residues. Trimming shortened V by 0 bases and J by 4 bases, and 11 bases separated the two germline ends. Germline CDR1 is SGHTS and CDR2 is YDEGEE.